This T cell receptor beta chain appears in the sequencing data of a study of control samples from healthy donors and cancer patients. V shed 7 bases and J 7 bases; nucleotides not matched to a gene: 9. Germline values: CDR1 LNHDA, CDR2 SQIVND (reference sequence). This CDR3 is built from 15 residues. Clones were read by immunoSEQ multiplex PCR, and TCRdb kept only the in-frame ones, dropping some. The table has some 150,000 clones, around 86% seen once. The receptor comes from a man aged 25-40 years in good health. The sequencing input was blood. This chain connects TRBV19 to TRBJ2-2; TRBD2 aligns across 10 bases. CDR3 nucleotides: TGTGCCAGTAACAGCGGGAGGGCGGCCTTCGGGGAGCTGTTTTTT. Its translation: CASNSGRAAFGELFF.